These T cell receptor beta chains were read from a single sample in a study of read filtering for tumor transcriptome and immune sequencing. In TCRdb, the reads were re-called with MiXCR into one record per CDR3 protein. The sample has 50,000 to 65,000 distinct CDR3 sequences, nearly 20% seen once. Sequencing was performed on a population of CD138-negative cells sorted from bone marrow. The receptors stem from a donor aged 40 or over with multiple myeloma. Each CDR3 is given with its conserved first and last residue. Fields, in order: clone size, J gene, D gene, V gene, CDR3 protein, CDR3 DNA. A D gene is named only where the DNA matches it firmly. Size is omitted from some rows. Given values are once, few, many or a class for expanded clones.

>few|TRBJ2-5|TRBD1|TRBV5-5
CASSIGQGWGETQYF
TGTGCCAGCAGCATCGGACAGGGGTGGGGGGAGACCCAGTACTTC
>many|TRBJ2-2|.|TRBV15
CATSPAQGLDTGELFF
TGTGCCACCAGCCCTGCTCAGGGTCTGGACACCGGGGAGCTGTTTTTT
>many|TRBJ2-2|.|TRBV11-3
CASSLSGKKNGELFF
TGTGCCAGCAGCTTATCCGGGAAAAAGAACGGGGAGCTGTTTTTT
>many|TRBJ2-1|.|TRBV7-9
CASSPLRASSYNEQFF
TGTGCCAGCAGCCCTCTTAGGGCCAGCTCCTACAATGAGCAGTTCTTC
>many|TRBJ2-7|TRBD1|TRBV28
CASIGQGPHEQYF
TGTGCCAGCATAGGACAGGGGCCCCACGAGCAGTACTTC
>few|TRBJ2-7|.|TRBV4-2
CASSQERRGQYF
TGTGCCAGCAGCCAAGAACGCCGCGGGCAGTACTTC
>many|TRBJ2-7|TRBD1|TRBV7-6
CASSSGQGYHEQYF
TGTGCCAGCAGCTCGGGACAGGGGTACCACGAGCAGTACTTC
>many|TRBJ1-1|.|TRBV28
CASSLGMDEAFF
TGTGCCAGCAGCCTAGGGATGGATGAAGCTTTCTTT
>many|TRBJ2-1|TRBD2|TRBV7-2
CASKGSRGANNEQFF
TGTGCCAGCAAGGGGTCGCGGGGGGCGAACAATGAGCAGTTCTTC
>many|TRBJ2-1|TRBD2|TRBV3-1
CASSPNLLAGGGGEEQFF
TGTGCCAGCAGCCCCAATCTACTAGCGGGAGGAGGTGGTGAAGAGCAGTTCTTC
>few|TRBJ2-2|.|TRBV4-1
CASSQVEGAPTGELFF
TGCGCCAGCAGCCAAGTGGAGGGGGCGCCCACCGGGGAGCTGTTTTTT
>many|TRBJ2-6|.|TRBV5-5
CASSLGDSGANVLTF
TGTGCCAGCAGCCTAGGGGACTCTGGGGCCAACGTCCTGACTTTC
>many|TRBJ2-2|TRBD1|TRBV20-1
CSARVAGGAGELFF
TGCAGTGCTAGAGTGGCAGGGGGCGCCGGGGAGCTGTTTTTT
>many|TRBJ2-3|.|TRBV7-6
CASSLGGVADTQYF
TGTGCCAGCAGCTTAGGAGGGGTGGCAGATACGCAGTATTTT
>many|TRBJ2-7|TRBD1|TRBV2
CASKTGTAYEQYF
TGTGCCAGCAAGACCGGGACAGCCTACGAGCAGTACTTC
>.|TRBJ2-5|TRBD2|TRBV20-1
CSAPNPIAGTQETQYF
TGCAGTGCCCCGAATCCTATAGCGGGGACACAAGAGACCCAGTACTTC
>.|TRBJ1-1|.|TRBV20-1
CSTSTDLNTEAFF
TGCAGTACTAGTACAGACCTGAACACTGAAGCTTTCTTT
>many|TRBJ1-4|.|TRBV6-1
CASAWGVNEKLFF
TGTGCCAGCGCGTGGGGAGTTAATGAAAAACTGTTTTTT
>many|TRBJ2-2|TRBD2|TRBV20-1
CSASATSGRAGELFF
TGCAGTGCTAGCGCGACTAGCGGGAGAGCCGGGGAGCTGTTTTTT
>.|TRBJ2-4|.|TRBV12-3/TRBV12-4
CASSGNWSAKNIQYF
TGTGCCAGCAGCGGGAATTGGTCAGCCAAAAACATTCAGTACTTC
>few|TRBJ2-2|TRBD2|TRBV12-3/TRBV12-4
CASSHLAGVGTGELFF
TGTGCCAGCAGCCACCTAGCGGGAGTAGGAACCGGGGAGCTGTTTTTT
>many|TRBJ2-3|TRBD2|TRBV27
CASSFVGGAVADTQYF
TGTGCCAGCAGTTTCGTCGGGGGGGCCGTCGCAGATACGCAGTATTTT
>many|TRBJ1-5|.|TRBV10-3
CAIREQGYNQPQHF
TGTGCCATCAGGGAACAGGGATACAATCAGCCCCAGCATTTT
>.|TRBJ2-5|TRBD2|TRBV20-1
CSARVERGFQETQYF
TGCAGTGCTAGAGTGGAGCGGGGGTTCCAAGAGACCCAGTACTTC
>many|TRBJ2-2|.|TRBV3-1
CASSYRPPTGELFF
TGTGCCAGCAGCTACAGACCGCCTACCGGGGAGCTGTTTTTT
>few|TRBJ1-5|.|TRBV18
CASSWQGSNQPQHF
TGTGCCAGCTCATGGCAGGGGAGCAATCAGCCCCAGCATTTT
>.|TRBJ2-1|.|TRBV20-1
CSARPTPGPRNEQFF
TGCAGTGCACGGCCGACCCCCGGACCCCGGAATGAGCAGTTCTTC
>.|TRBJ1-3|.|TRBV20-1
CSAPERLGGNTIYF
TGCAGTGCCCCCGAGAGGCTGGGTGGAAACACCATATATTTT
>many|TRBJ2-5|.|TRBV20-1
CSAATNPGETQYF
TGCAGTGCTGCAACTAACCCAGGAGAGACCCAGTACTTC
>many|TRBJ2-7|TRBD2|TRBV20-1
CSASISGIAEQYF
TGCAGTGCTAGTATTAGCGGGATTGCCGAGCAGTACTTC
>many|TRBJ2-7|TRBD2|TRBV7-9
CASSQGLAGGEQYF
TGTGCCAGCAGCCAGGGACTAGCGGGAGGGGAGCAGTACTTC
>many|TRBJ2-7|TRBD2|TRBV29-1
CNSYLGLAEYEQYF
TGCAACAGTTACCTAGGACTAGCCGAATACGAGCAGTACTTC
>.|TRBJ1-5|TRBD1|TRBV10-3
CAISGDRGLQPQHF
TGTGCCATCAGTGGTGACAGGGGGCTTCAGCCCCAGCATTTT
>once|TRBJ2-2|TRBD1|TRBV11-2
CACSSRTGTGGELSF
TGTGCCTGCAGCTCCCGGACAGGGACGGGCGGGGAGCTGTCTTTT
>many|TRBJ1-5|.|TRBV12-3/TRBV12-4
CASSPFGSNQPQHF
TGTGCCAGCAGCCCCTTTGGGAGCAATCAGCCCCAGCATTTT
>few|TRBJ2-5|TRBD2|TRBV3-1
CASRAGPGGFQETQYF
TGTGCCAGCAGAGCCGGGCCCGGGGGGTTCCAAGAGACCCAGTACTTC
>many|TRBJ1-1|TRBD1|TRBV6-6
CASTLGTGAEAFF
TGTGCCAGCACCCTCGGTACAGGGGCTGAAGCTTTCTTT
>few|TRBJ2-1|.|TRBV29-1
CSVQQNEQFF
TGCAGCGTTCAACAGAATGAGCAGTTCTTC
>many|TRBJ2-2|.|TRBV6-6
CASSFELNTGELFF
TGTGCCAGCAGTTTTGAACTGAACACCGGGGAGCTGTTTTTT
>many|TRBJ1-6|.|TRBV7-2
CASSLVSGSNSPLHF
TGTGCCAGCAGCTTGGTTAGCGGGAGTAATTCACCCCTCCACTTT
>.|TRBJ2-3|TRBD1|TRBV11-2
CASSKGQELTDTQYF
TGTGCCAGCAGCAAGGGACAGGAGCTCACAGATACGCAGTATTTT
>many|TRBJ2-3|.|TRBV20-1
CSVGSRGAGTDTQYF
TGCAGTGTTGGCTCCCGGGGGGCCGGTACAGATACGCAGTATTTT
>many|TRBJ2-2|.|TRBV20-1
CSATTGRNTGELFF
TGCAGTGCTACGACAGGTCGGAACACCGGGGAGCTGTTTTTT
>many|TRBJ1-2|.|TRBV12-3/TRBV12-4
CASSFEGYGYTF
TGTGCCAGCAGTTTCGAGGGCTATGGCTACACCTTC
>many|TRBJ1-5|.|TRBV20-1
CSATRIQGGGNQPQHF
TGCAGTGCCACCCGCATTCAGGGTGGGGGCAATCAGCCCCAGCATTTT
>few|TRBJ2-7|TRBD1|TRBV5-1
CASSFSARQGGQQYF
TGCGCCAGCAGCTTCTCCGCCAGACAGGGCGGGCAGCAGTACTTC
>.|TRBJ1-2|TRBD1|TRBV2
CASRPRDRGNYYGYTF
TGTGCCAGCAGGCCCCGGGACAGGGGGAACTACTATGGCTACACCTTC
>.|TRBJ2-2|.|TRBV6-6
CASIEGAGELFF
TGTGCCAGCATCGAGGGGGCCGGGGAGCTGTTTTTT
>many|TRBJ2-7|.|TRBV5-1
CASSSRPRSSYEQYF
TGCGCCAGCAGCTCTAGACCGAGGAGCTCCTACGAGCAGTACTTC
>many|TRBJ2-3|.|TRBV24-1
CATSGDTFTDTQYF
TGTGCCACCAGTGGGGACACCTTCACAGATACGCAGTATTTT